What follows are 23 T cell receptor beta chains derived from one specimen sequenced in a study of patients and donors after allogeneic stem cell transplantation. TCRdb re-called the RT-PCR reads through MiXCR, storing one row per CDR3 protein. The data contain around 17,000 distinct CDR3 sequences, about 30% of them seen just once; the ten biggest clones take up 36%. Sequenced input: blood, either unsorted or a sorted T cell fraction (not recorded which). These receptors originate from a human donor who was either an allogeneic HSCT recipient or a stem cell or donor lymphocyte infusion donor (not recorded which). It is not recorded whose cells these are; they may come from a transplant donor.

The CDR3 DNA reads TGTGCCAGCCATCCAACAGGGTCAACTAATGAAAAACTGTTTTTT. Its translation is CASHPTGSTNEKLFF. The genes are TRBV6-5 and TRBJ1-4, with D possibly being TRBD1 (6 bases). The CDR3 length is 15 residues. V dropped 8 bases and J dropped 0 bases, with 13 bases sitting between them. CDR1 and CDR2 from the germline V gene are MNHEY and SVGAGI.

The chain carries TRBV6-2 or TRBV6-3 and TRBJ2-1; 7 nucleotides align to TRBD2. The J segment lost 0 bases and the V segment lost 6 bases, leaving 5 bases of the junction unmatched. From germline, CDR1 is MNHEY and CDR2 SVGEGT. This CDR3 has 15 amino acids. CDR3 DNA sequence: TGTGCCAGCAGCCCTCGGGGGGTCTCCTACAATGAGCAGTTCTTC. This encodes CASSPRGVSYNEQFF.

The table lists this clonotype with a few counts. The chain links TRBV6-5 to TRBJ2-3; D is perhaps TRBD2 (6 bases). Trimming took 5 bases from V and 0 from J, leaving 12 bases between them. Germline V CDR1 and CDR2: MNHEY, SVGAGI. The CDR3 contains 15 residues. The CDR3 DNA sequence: TGTGCCAGCAGTCTGGGACTTACTAGCACAGATACGCAGTATTTT. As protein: CASSLGLTSTDTQYF.

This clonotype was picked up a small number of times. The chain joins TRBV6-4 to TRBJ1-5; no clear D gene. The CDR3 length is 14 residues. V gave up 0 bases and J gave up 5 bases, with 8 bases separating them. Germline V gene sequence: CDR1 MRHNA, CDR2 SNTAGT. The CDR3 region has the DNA TGTGCCAGCAGTGACTCGGCCCAATATCAGCCCCAGCATTTT. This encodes CASSDSAQYQPQHF.

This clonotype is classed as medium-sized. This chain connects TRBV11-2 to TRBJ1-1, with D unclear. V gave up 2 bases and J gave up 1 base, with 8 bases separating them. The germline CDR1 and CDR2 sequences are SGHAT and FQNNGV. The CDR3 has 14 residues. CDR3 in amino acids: CASSLKRENTEAFF. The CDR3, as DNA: TGTGCCAGCAGCTTAAAGCGGGAGAACACTGAAGCTTTCTTT.

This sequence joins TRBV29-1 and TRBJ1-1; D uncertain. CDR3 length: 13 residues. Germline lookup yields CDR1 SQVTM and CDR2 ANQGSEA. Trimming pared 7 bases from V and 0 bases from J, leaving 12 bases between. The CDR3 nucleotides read TGCAGCGGGAGGTGGGGAATGAACACTGAAGCTTTCTTT. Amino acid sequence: CSGRWGMNTEAFF.

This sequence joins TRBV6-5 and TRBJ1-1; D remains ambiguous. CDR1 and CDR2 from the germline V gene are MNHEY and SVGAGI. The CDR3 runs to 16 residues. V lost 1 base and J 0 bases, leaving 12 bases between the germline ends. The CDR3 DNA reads TGTGCCAGCAGTTACTGGCCCCCCATCATGAACACTGAAGCTTTCTTT. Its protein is CASSYWPPIMNTEAFF.

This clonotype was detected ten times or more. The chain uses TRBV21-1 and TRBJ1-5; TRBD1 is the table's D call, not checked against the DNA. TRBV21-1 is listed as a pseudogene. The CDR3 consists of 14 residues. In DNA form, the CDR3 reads TGTGCCAGCATGAGGGGATGTCCCTATCAGCCCCAGCATTTT. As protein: CASMRGCPYQPQHF.

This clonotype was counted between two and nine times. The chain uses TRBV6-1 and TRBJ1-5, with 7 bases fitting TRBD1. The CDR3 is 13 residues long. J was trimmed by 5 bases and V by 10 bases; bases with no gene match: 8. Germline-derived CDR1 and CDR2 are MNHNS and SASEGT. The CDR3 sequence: CAIARGGYQPQHF. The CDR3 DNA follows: TGTGCCATCGCCAGGGGGGGATATCAGCCCCAGCATTTT.

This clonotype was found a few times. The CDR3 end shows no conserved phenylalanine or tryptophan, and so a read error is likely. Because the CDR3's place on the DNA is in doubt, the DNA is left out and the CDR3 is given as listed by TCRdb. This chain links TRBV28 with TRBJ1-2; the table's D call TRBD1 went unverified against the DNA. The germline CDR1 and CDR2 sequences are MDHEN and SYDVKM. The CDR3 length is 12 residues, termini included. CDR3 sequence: CASSPGQETPWV.

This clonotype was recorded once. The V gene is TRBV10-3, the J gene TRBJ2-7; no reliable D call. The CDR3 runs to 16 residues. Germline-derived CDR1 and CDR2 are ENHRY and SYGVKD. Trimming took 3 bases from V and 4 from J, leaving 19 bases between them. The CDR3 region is CAISDPRRPPLYEQYF. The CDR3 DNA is TGTGCCATCAGTGACCCTCGTAGGCCCCCCTTGTACGAGCAGTACTTC.

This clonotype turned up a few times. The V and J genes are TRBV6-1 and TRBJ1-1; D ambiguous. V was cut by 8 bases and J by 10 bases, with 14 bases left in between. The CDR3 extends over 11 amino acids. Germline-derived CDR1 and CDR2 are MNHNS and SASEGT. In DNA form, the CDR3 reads TGTGCCAGCGGTACTAGGGTGACAGCTTTCTTT. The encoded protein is CASGTRVTAFF.

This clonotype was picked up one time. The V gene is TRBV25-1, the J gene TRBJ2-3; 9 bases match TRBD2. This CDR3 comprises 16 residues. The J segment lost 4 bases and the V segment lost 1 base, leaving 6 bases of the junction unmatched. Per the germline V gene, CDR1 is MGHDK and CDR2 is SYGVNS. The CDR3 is CASSELGGGVSDTQYF. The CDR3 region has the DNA TGTGCCAGCAGTGAATTGGGCGGGGGGGTTTCAGATACGCAGTATTTT.

CDR3 loop: CASSGGPGQNTDTQYF. The CDR3 DNA reads as TGCGCCAGCAGCGGAGGACCGGGACAAAACACAGATACGCAGTATTTT. The chain has TRBV5-1 and TRBJ2-3, with D possibly matching TRBD1 (6 bases). V was trimmed by 4 bases and J by 2 bases, leaving 17 bases between them. The CDR3 contains 16 residues. Germline V gene sequence: CDR1 SGHRS, CDR2 YFSETQ. Based on the CDR3 plus reference TRBV5-1 and TRBJ2-3, the full variable domain is KAGVTQTPRYLIKTRGQQVTLSCSPISGHRSVSWYQQTPGQGLQFLFEYFSETQRNKGNFPGRFSGRQFSNSRSEMNVSTLELGDSALYLCASSGGPGQNTDTQYFGPGTRLTVL.

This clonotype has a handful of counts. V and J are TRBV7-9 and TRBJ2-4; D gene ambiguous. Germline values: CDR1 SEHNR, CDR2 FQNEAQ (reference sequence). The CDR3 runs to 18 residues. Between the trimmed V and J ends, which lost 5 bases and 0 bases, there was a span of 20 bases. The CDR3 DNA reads TGTGCCAGCAGCCCTCACCCGAAGGATCTCTCAGCCAAAAACATTCAGTACTTC. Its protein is CASSPHPKDLSAKNIQYF.

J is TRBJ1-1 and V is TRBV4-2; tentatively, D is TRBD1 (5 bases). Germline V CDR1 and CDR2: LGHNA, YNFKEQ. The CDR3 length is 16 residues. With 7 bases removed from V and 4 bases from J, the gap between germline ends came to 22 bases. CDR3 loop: CASTLSAAQGGTEAFF. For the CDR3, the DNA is TGTGCCAGCACCCTAAGCGCCGCCCAGGGCGGCACTGAAGCTTTCTTT.

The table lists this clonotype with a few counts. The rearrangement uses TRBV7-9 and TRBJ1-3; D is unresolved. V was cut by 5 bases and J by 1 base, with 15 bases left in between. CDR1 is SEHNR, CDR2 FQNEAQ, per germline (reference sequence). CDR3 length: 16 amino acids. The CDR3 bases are TGTGCCAGCAGCCCTAGCCTCGGCAAATCTGGAAACACCATATATTTT. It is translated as CASSPSLGKSGNTIYF.

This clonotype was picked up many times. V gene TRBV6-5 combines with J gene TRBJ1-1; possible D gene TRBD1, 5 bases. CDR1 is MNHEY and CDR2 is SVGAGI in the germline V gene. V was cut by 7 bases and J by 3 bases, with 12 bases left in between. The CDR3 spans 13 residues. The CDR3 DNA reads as TGTGCCAGCACCTCCCGGGGGGACACTGAAGCTTTCTTT. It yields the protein CASTSRGDTEAFF.

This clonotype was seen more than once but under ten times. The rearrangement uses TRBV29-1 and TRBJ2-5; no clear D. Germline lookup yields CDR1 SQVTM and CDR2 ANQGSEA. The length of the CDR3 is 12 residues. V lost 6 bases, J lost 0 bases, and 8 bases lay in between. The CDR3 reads CSVGLYQETQYF. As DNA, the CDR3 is TGCAGCGTCGGCCTGTACCAAGAGACCCAGTACTTC.

CDR3: CSARQGNTEAFF. CDR3 coding DNA: TGCAGTGCCCGACAGGGGAACACTGAAGCTTTCTTT. J is TRBJ1-1 and V is TRBV20-1; TRBD1 aligns across 7 bases. This CDR3 region has 12 residues. V gave up 6 bases and J gave up 1 base; unmatched junction bases: 2. Germline values: CDR1 DFQATT, CDR2 SNEGSKA (reference sequence).

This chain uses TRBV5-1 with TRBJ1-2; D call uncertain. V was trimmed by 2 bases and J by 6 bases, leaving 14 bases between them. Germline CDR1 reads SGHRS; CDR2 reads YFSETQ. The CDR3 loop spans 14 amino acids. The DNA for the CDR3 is TGCGCCAGCAGCTTTTCGGGAGAAGTAAATGGCTACACCTTC. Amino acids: CASSFSGEVNGYTF.

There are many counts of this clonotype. CDR3 DNA sequence: TGTGCCAGCAGACCCGGGACAGGCTATGGCTACACCTTC. As protein: CASRPGTGYGYTF. The rearrangement links TRBV12-3 or TRBV12-4 to TRBJ1-2, with 8 bases lining up with TRBD1. The CDR3 is 13 amino acids. The trim removed 6 bases at V and 4 bases at J, leaving 4 bases unmatched.

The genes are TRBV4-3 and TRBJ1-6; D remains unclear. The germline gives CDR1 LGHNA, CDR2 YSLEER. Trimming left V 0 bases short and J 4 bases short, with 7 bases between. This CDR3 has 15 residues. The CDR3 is CASSQEPRYNSPLHF. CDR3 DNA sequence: TGCGCCAGCAGCCAAGAGCCCAGGTATAATTCACCCCTCCACTTT.